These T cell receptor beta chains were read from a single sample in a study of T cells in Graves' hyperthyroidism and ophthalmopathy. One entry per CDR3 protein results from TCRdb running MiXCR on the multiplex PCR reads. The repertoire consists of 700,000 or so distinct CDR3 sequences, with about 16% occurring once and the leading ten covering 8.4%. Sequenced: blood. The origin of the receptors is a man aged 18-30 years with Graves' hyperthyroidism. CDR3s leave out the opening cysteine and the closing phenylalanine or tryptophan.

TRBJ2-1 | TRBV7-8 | ASSLPRRLDVRNEQF
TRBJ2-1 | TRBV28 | ASRDGQANEQF
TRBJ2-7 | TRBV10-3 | AIGPDREFSHEQY
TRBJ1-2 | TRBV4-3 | ASSQSIFDSYGYT
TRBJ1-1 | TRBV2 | ASSEDGGNTEAF
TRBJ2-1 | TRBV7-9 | ASSPRAGSEQF
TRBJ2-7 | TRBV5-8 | ASGFYRGSYEQY
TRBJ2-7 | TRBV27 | ASRAGTDSYEQY
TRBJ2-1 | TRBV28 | ASSSHGRNNEQF
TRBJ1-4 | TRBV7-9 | ASSRDRMGEKLF
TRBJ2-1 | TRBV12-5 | ASGLTSQGVSGEQF
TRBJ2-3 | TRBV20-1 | SARGREGLADTQY
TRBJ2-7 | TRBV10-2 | ASRGTVAYEQY
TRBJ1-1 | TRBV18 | ASSRGRLPNTEAF
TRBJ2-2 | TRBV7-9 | ASSLAFGTEVTGELF
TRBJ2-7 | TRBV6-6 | ASSYYTRGGYEQY
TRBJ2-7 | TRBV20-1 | SARVRTGAYEQY
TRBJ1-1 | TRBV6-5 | ASSYSPDADTEAF
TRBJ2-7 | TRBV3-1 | ASSQRDGAGEQY
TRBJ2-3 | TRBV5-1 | ASTQSPPSTDTQY
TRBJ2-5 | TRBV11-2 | ASSLGGTSYQETQY
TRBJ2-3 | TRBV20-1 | SALDRVGGNTQY
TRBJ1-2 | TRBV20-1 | SARARGGVGGNYGYT
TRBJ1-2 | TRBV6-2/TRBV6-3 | ASNKADYGYT
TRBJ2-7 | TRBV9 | ASSPPWGYEQY
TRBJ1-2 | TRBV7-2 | ASSSRGTRDGYT
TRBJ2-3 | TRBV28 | ASSFGTTDTQY
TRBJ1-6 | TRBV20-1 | SAETLGFMDSPLH
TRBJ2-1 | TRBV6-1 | ASSPPGLAGGRVRDEQF
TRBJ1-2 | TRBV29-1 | SVDGAAAGYT
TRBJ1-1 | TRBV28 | ASSGGAAPMNTEAF
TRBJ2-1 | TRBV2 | ASSEVVYNEQF
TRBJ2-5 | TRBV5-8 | ASSLSLRGLVETQY
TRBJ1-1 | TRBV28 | ASRTPWGRNTEAF
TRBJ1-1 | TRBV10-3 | AISELGRSVNTEAF
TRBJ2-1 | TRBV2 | ASRPSGALGQF
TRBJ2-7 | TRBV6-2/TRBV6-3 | ASSPWTSGYEQY
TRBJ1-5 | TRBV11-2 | ASSLSGGDQPQH
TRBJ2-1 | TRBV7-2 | ASSLQGSYNEQF
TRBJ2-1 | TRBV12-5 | ASGQTSGGYNEQF
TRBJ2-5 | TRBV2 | VSSDQETQY
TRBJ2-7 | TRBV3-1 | ASSQEYRTFYEQY
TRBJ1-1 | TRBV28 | ASSFRTEGAF
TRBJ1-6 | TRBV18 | ASSAANSPLH
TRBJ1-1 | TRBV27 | ASTNTRGGLDTEAF
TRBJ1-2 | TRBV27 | ASSPLPGGNYGYT
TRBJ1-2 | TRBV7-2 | TSSPTSNYGYT
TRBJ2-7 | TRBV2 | ASSETGVISYEQY
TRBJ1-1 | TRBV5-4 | ASRPGGGRDTEAF
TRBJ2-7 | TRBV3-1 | ASSHDVLHHEQY
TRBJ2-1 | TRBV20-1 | SARPFLGPGDEQF
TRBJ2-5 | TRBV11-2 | ASSNVQGRRETQY
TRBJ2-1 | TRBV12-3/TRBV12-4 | ASSLQRETYNEQF
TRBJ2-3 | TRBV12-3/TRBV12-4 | ASSRLAETGDTQY